Shown below are 10 T cell receptor beta chains from a single sample sequenced in a study of T cell repertoires in cytomegalovirus infection. MiXCR was run by TCRdb on the reads, yielding one entry per CDR3 protein. The sample contains roughly 500,000 distinct CDR3 sequences, approximately 10% of which appear only once. The sequenced sample was PBMCs. These receptors were collected from a human donor in good health (CMV status not recorded). Some clones in this sample may be carry-over from other donors' samples.

This clonotype was recorded many times. V and J are TRBV28 and TRBJ2-4, with 8 nucleotides matching TRBD1. The germline CDR1 and CDR2 sequences are MDHEN and SYDVKM. The CDR3 has 14 amino acids. With V trimmed by 4 bases and J by 8 bases, 7 bases remained unmatched. The CDR3 is CASSSAGGGDIQYF. The DNA of the CDR3 is TGTGCCAGCAGTTCCGCAGGGGGCGGAGACATTCAGTACTTC.

This clonotype was counted at least ten times. The V gene is TRBV12-3 or TRBV12-4, the J gene TRBJ2-1; D possibly uses TRBD1 or TRBD2 (6 bases each). The length of the CDR3 is 16 residues. V was clipped by 8 bases and J by 3 bases, with 20 bases between them. This chain's CDR3 is CASGRPPRGDYNEQFF. The CDR3 region has the DNA TGTGCCAGCGGGCGGCCACCGAGGGGGGACTACAATGAGCAGTTCTTC.

This rearrangement joins TRBV6-5 to TRBJ2-7, with a possible D match to TRBD2 (6 bases). Trimming removed 4 bases at V and 6 bases at J, with 13 bases between. Germline lookup yields CDR1 MNHEY and CDR2 SVGAGI. The CDR3 spans 13 residues. CDR3 loop: CASSWPGTAEQYF. CDR3 nucleotides: TGTGCCAGCAGTTGGCCTGGGACTGCCGAGCAGTACTTC.

Only a few counts were recorded for this clonotype. The rearrangement joins TRBV20-1 to TRBJ1-1; D remains unclear. This CDR3 is built from 13 residues. V gave up 4 bases and J gave up 3 bases, with 12 bases separating them. Germline-derived CDR1 and CDR2 are DFQATT and SNEGSKA (reference sequence). The CDR3 nucleotides are TGCAGTGCTATTTGGCGAGCCCACACTGAAGCTTTCTTT. This sequence encodes CSAIWRAHTEAFF.

The table lists this clonotype with many counts. The rearrangement uses TRBV20-1 and TRBJ1-1; maybe TRBD1 (5 bases). Germline V lookup: CDR1 DFQATT, CDR2 SNEGSKA (reference sequence). This CDR3 has 14 amino acids. The V end lost 3 bases, the J end lost 4 bases, and 15 bases lay between the germline ends. CDR3 nucleotide sequence: TGCAGTGCTAGCCTAACCAGGGACGGCACTGAAGCTTTCTTT. This encodes CSASLTRDGTEAFF.

This clonotype was detected ten times or more. The chain couples TRBV7-8 to TRBJ2-2; 11 nucleotides match TRBD1. Unmatched junction bases numbered 11, after V lost 5 bases and J lost 3 bases. The CDR3 spans 18 residues. Germline V gene data show CDR1 as SGHVS and CDR2 as FQNEAQ. The DNA of the CDR3 is TGTGCCAGCAGCGAAATCGGACAGGGGGCATCGCACACCGGGGAGCTGTTTTTT. Protein product: CASSEIGQGASHTGELFF. The full variable domain, rest sourced from reference TRBV7-8 and TRBJ2-2, is GAGVSQSPRYKVAKRGQDVALRCDPISGHVSLFWYQQALGQGPEFLTYFQNEAQLDKSGLPSDRFFAERPEGSVSTLKIQRTQQEDSAVYLCASSEIGQGASHTGELFFGEGSRLTVL.

This clonotype was recorded many times. A much larger clone is a single base away; this may be a read error. V is TRBV7-6 and J is TRBJ2-3; D is ambiguous. Germline CDR1 reads SGHVS; CDR2 reads FNYEAQ. V was trimmed by 4 bases and J by 5 bases, leaving 4 bases between them. The CDR3 sequence is 11 residues long. The CDR3 protein is CASSSRDTQYF. The CDR3 DNA follows: TGTGCCAGCAGCTCGAGAGATACGCAGTATTTT.

This clonotype was recorded at least ten times. This chain connects TRBV7-8 to TRBJ1-1; D is possibly TRBD1 (5 bases). The CDR3 extends over 14 amino acids. Germline V CDR1 and CDR2: SGHVS, FQNEAQ. V was shortened by 6 bases and J by 5 bases, with 16 bases between the two germline ends. CDR3 sequence reads: CASRREGVGTEAFF. CDR3 DNA sequence: TGTGCCAGCAGACGAGAAGGGGTCGGGACTGAAGCTTTCTTT.

In its sample, this clonotype was seen many times. This chain connects TRBV11-2 to TRBJ1-5; no definite D call. V was pared by 1 base and J by 5 bases, with 12 bases between. Germline V gene lookup returns CDR1 SGHAT and CDR2 FQNNGV. The CDR3 consists of 15 residues. CDR3 bases: TGTGCCAGCAGCTTAGGGTCGGCAGTTCATCAGCCCCAGCATTTT. Encoded protein: CASSLGSAVHQPQHF. Using reference TRBV11-2 and TRBJ1-5 for the parts outside the CDR3, the full variable domain is EAGVAQSPRYKIIEKRQSVAFWCNPISGHATLYWYQQILGQGPKLLIQFQNNGVVDDSQLPKDRFSAERLKGVDSTLKIQPAKLEDSAVYLCASSLGSAVHQPQHFGDGTRLSIL.

This clonotype was seen at least ten times. This rearrangement joins TRBV10-3 to TRBJ1-2, with a tentative D call TRBD1 (6 bases). V lost 10 bases and J 4 bases, leaving 16 bases between the germline ends. The length of the CDR3 is 13 residues. CDR1 ENHRY and CDR2 SYGVKD come from the germline V gene. The CDR3 region is CATLPTGSYGYTF. The CDR3 nucleotides are TGTGCCACCCTTCCGACAGGAAGCTATGGCTACACCTTC.